The rows below give T cell receptor beta chains drawn from one sample of a study of blood T cell repertoires in COVID-19. The repertoire was sequenced with immunoSEQ multiplex PCR; TCRdb's copy has only in-frame clones and lacks some. The data show hundreds of thousands of clones, about nine tenths seen once. The sequencing sample was made of PBMCs or T cells enriched from blood (not recorded which). All receptors come from a man aged 18 to 29 who had recovered from COVID-19. Each CDR3 is given without its conserved first and last residue. Some rows mark clone size as missing; the rest say once, few, many or name a class of expanded clone.

clone_size: -
v_call: TRBV18
cdr3_aa: ASSLKLRGISSGANVLT

clone_size: -
v_call: TRBV19
cdr3_aa: ASSITGGAYEQY

clone_size: -
v_call: TRBV11-2
cdr3_aa: ASSLLGLAGNQETQY

clone_size: once
v_call: TRBV15
cdr3_aa: ATSRRQGAGGYT

clone_size: -
v_call: TRBV6-5
cdr3_aa: ASKKTGGRNEQF

clone_size: -
v_call: TRBV12-3/TRBV12-4
cdr3_aa: ASSLPPSAPLH

clone_size: -
v_call: TRBV30
cdr3_aa: AWSIMSSYEQY

clone_size: -
v_call: TRBV23-1
cdr3_aa: ASSPILGFGAGLGNTIY

clone_size: -
v_call: TRBV5-1
cdr3_aa: ASSSGQGHEKLF

clone_size: -
v_call: TRBV5-1
cdr3_aa: ASSLEGQGRGYT

clone_size: -
v_call: TRBV29-1
cdr3_aa: SARTSGNIQY

clone_size: -
v_call: TRBV4-1
cdr3_aa: ASSVGSNYGYT

clone_size: few
v_call: TRBV5-3
cdr3_aa: ARSLVAGPTEAF

clone_size: -
v_call: TRBV7-8
cdr3_aa: ASSLLGAWDTEAF

clone_size: -
v_call: TRBV3-1/TRBV3-2
cdr3_aa: ASSQGRSHYEQY

clone_size: once
v_call: TRBV19
cdr3_aa: ASTSTGGPEKLF

clone_size: -
v_call: TRBV27
cdr3_aa: ASTLIWGPGELF

clone_size: -
v_call: TRBV10-3
cdr3_aa: AISEGQTGNSPLH

clone_size: -
v_call: TRBV2
cdr3_aa: ASSEVVVRGHEQY

clone_size: -
v_call: TRBV12-3/TRBV12-4
cdr3_aa: ASTPGTYEQY

clone_size: -
v_call: TRBV24-1
cdr3_aa: ATSDGDRGREAF

clone_size: once
v_call: TRBV3-1/TRBV3-2
cdr3_aa: ASSSGWTPFGYT